The sequence of this T cell receptor (beta chain) was determined in a study of T cell changes during pregnancy in multiple sclerosis. The J segment lost 0 bases and the V segment lost 6 bases, leaving 4 bases of the junction unmatched. The CDR3 has 14 residues. Germline CDR1 reads MGHRA; CDR2 reads YSYEKL. The method was immunoSEQ multiplex PCR; TCRdb's version includes in-frame clones alone and lacks a portion of them. The repertoire consists of roughly 57,000 clones, with approximately 94% occurring once and the leading ten covering 2.5% to 3%. Specimen: CD8+ T cells from peripheral blood mononuclear cells, collected after pregnancy. This TCR came from a female donor with multiple sclerosis, enrolled in a pregnancy study. V and J are TRBV4-1 and TRBJ2-7, with 8 bases lining up with TRBD1. The CDR3 sequence: CASSPGTGSYEQYF. CDR3 nucleotides: TGCGCCAGCAGTCCCGGGACAGGCTCCTACGAGCAGTACTTC.